This paragraph covers one T cell receptor (beta chain) sequence. There are 14 residues in the CDR3. V was shortened by 5 bases and J by 5 bases, with 10 bases between the two germline ends. TCRdb recomputed calls from the 5' RACE reads with MiXCR, one row per CDR3 protein. This table holds roughly 11,000 distinct CDR3 sequences, 45% to 50% found once. The chain couples TRBV12-3 or TRBV12-4 to TRBJ1-6; D gene unclear. The TCR sequence derives from a female donor with breast cancer. The sample comprised tumor-infiltrating naive CD4+ T cells sorted from the breast tumor. Documented subset: naive CD4+ T cells, CD4+CD45RA+CD25-. The CDR3 region is CASSLLANNSPLHF. The CDR3 DNA reads as TGTGCCAGCAGTCTTTTAGCCAATAATTCACCCCTCCACTTT.